This paragraph covers one T cell receptor (beta chain) sequence. The antigen is unknown. V dropped 4 bases and J dropped 5 bases, with 7 bases sitting between them. The CDR3 spans 11 residues. Germline V gene data show CDR1 as DFQATT and CDR2 as SNEGSKA (reference sequence). These data originate in a study of beta chain features in type 1 diabetes. Expressed TCRB transcripts were sequenced after all isolated RNA was converted to cDNA. Measured with immunoSEQ multiplex PCR; TCRdb has only the in-frame clones, and not every one. The sample contains some 240,000 clones, 16% of which appear only once. Study-wide results and caveats: Among patients with Type 1 diabetes, TCRB CDR3s were moderately but significantly shorter in every one of the four CD4+ subsets.

The J gene is TRBJ2-3, the V gene TRBV20-1; D unclear. The source is a man younger than 40 with type 1 diabetes. Sequencing was done on a sample of naive CD4+ T cells from blood. CDR3 bases: TGCAGTGCTATATTTAGAGATACGCAGTATTTT. It encodes CSAIFRDTQYF.